This TCR beta chain was retrieved from a study of shared clonotypes between healthy human individuals. This clone was detected only once. Participating donors were healthy, HIV-negative adults free of recent acute infections or vaccinations. The CDR3 is 12 residues long. From germline, CDR1 is MDHEN and CDR2 SYDVKM. V was clipped by 4 bases and J by 6 bases, with 9 bases between them. It was across several immunoSEQ plates that each subset's genomic DNA was evenly split. DNA at around 190 ng, 25,000 to 35,000 T cell genomes, went into sorted-subset replicate PCRs. The protocol was immunoSEQ multiplex PCR, while the TCRdb copy is restricted to in-frame clones and leaves out a portion. The profile shows roughly 2.2 million clones, about 92% of them singletons.

The sequenced material came from naive CD4+ T cells from PBMCs. Subset specified: CD45RA+ positively selected. The chain couples TRBV28 to TRBJ1-2, with a possible D match to TRBD1 (6 bases). This sequence was found in a man aged 18 to 30 in good health. Some clones in this sample may be carry-over from other donors' samples. The CDR3 loop reads CASSYREHGYTF. The CDR3 coding sequence is TGTGCCAGCAGTTACAGGGAACATGGCTACACCTTC.